This T cell receptor (beta chain) was identified in a study of T cells in Graves' hyperthyroidism and ophthalmopathy (dated by TCRdb to between 2018 and 2021). Some background on the complete study: Peripheral blood was collected at initial diagnosis, before any treatment. A discovery cohort of around 98 patients, about 44 with Graves' ophthalmopathy and 55 to 60 with stable Graves' hyperthyroidism, was used to find distinguishing TCR V-J signatures. The paper describes TCR Vbeta CDR3 sequencing of 135 peripheral blood samples, made up of fewer than 50 ophthalmopathy patients, approximately 76 hyperthyroidism patients and some 17 progressor patients. Thyroid tissue and blood T-cell repertoires from about 6 Graves' hyperthyroidism patients were also compared in the study. Prospective prediction of ophthalmopathy was tested in an independent validation cohort consisting of 18 hyperthyroidism patients and around 16 patients who later progressed to ophthalmopathy. The 100 discovery patients were divided at random into training and test sets in a 7:3 ratio. After blood sampling, hyperthyroidism patients were treated with methimazole at a starting dose of 30 mg daily, and ophthalmopathy patients were treated with high-dose intravenous methylprednisolone. Broader findings and caveats from the paper: Most expanded thyroid clonotypes (frequency above 0.001) were also detected in blood, a finding suggesting that blood repertoires may reflect thyroid immune responses. In validation, the model predicted progression to ophthalmopathy a median of about 5.9 months before onset, with around 70% sensitivity and just under 75% specificity. No statistical method was used to fix the sample size in advance, and group allocation was not hidden from the investigators. A 13 V-J signature model separated ophthalmopathy from stable hyperthyroidism, with about 88% sensitivity and 81.08% specificity in cross-validation and 80%/75% in testing.

To note about this clonotype: No antigen is known for it. No much larger clone is present one base from it, and per-base qualities are unavailable.

Amplification of TCR beta CDR3 regions was carried out from RNA transcripts. The TCR CDR3 was subjected to a first round of RT-PCR using the HTBI primer set and the Qiagen OneStep RT-PCR kit. Libraries were constructed in a second round of multiplex PCR, after which size selection and purification were performed. Paired-end sequencing of the libraries was performed with 100 bp reads on an Illumina HiSeq2000. Per the authors' processing: Raw data were processed with SOAPnuke, discarding reads with adapters, uncalled bases, mean Phred below 15, or no exact constant-primer or identifier match. COPE v1.2.5 was used to merge high-quality paired reads, and clonotypes were defined as unique nucleotide sequences. Clonotypes were aligned to IMGT TRBV, TRBD and TRBJ reference segments using MiTCR v1.1. Analysis was restricted to V-J combinations with a frequency above 0.0001, which covered about 99% of repertoires. A TCS score was defined as the ratio of F50 (clonal expansion) to E x V (chaos), with BLOSUM62-based TCRdist applied between CDR3 peptides within each V-J. Welch's t-statistics and random forest reduced roughly 500 V-J features to roughly 13, which were used in a naive Bayes classifier (R e1071). The similarity between thyroid and blood repertoires was quantified using the Morisita-Horn index. Starting from the raw public reads, TCRdb applied fastp trimming at Q25, assembled clones with MiXCR and retained in-frame beta chains. Identical CDR3 proteins give one entry, which carries the most common genes and DNA. These V and J calls originate from TCRdb's pipeline instead of the authors' own analysis. The sample table contains over 700,000 distinct CDR3 sequences; only one count was recorded for roughly 37% of them. The ten top clones hold over 8% of the sample.

Graves' hyperthyroidism was defined as stable when no progression to ophthalmopathy occurred over 18 months of follow-up. Hyperthyroidism patients were newly diagnosed, had a disease duration of under 2 months, and were aged 18 to 65 years. The study excluded patients with uncontrolled infections, other autoimmune diseases, pregnancy or lactation. Clinical symptoms, serum thyroxine and TRAb, thyroid ultrasound, and orbital computed tomography formed the basis for the diagnoses. PBMCs were isolated from 10 ml of fresh peripheral blood by Ficoll-Paque density gradient centrifugation. Trizol reagent was used to extract total RNA, and RNA quality was then checked on an Agilent 2100 Bioanalyzer. The CDR1 and CDR2 encoded by the germline V gene are SGDLS and YYNGEE. The junction shows trimming of 5 bases on V and 5 bases on J, plus 13 bases between the germline ends. From cysteine to phenylalanine, the CDR3 is 13 amino acids long. Solely the CDR3 DNA is kept, with 39 bases framed from the first base.

The clonotype comes from a man younger than 35 with Graves' hyperthyroidism. The specimen was blood. The chain was built from TRBV9 and TRBJ2-5; the D region may be TRBD1 or TRBD2, each matching 5 bases equally. The CDR3 reads CASRRGPRETQYF. Here is the DNA: TGTGCCAGCAGGAGGGGACCGCGGGAGACCCAGTACTTC.